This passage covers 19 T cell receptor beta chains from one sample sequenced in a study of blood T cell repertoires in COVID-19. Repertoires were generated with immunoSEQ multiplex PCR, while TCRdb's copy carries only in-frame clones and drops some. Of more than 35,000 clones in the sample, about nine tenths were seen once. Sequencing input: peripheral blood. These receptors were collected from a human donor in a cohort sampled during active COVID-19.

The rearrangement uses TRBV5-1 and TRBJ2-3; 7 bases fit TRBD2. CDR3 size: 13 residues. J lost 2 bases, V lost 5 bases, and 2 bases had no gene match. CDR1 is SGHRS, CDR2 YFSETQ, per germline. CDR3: CASRTSTTDTQYF. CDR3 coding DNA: TGCGCCAGCAGGACTAGCACCACAGATACGCAGTATTTT.

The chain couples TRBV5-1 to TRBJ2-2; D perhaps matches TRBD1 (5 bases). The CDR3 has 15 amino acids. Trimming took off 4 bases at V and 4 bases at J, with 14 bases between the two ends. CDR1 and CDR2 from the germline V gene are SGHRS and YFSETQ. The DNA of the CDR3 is TGCGCCAGCAGCGTTGGGGCGGAACTCACCGGGGAGCTGTTTTTT. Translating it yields CASSVGAELTGELFF.

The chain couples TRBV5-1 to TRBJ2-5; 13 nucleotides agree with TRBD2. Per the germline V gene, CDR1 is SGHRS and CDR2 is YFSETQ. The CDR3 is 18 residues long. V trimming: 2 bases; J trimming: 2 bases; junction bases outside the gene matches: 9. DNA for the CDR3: TGCGCCAGCAGCTTTCCGGGACTAGCGGGGCCGGAACAAGAGACCCAGTACTTC. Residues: CASSFPGLAGPEQETQYF.

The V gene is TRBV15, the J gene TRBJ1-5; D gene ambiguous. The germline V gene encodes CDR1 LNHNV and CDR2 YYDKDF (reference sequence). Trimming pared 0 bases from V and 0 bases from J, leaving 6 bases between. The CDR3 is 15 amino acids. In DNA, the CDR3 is TGTGCCACCAGCAGAGAACCTAATAGCAATCAGCCCCAGCATTTT. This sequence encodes CATSREPNSNQPQHF. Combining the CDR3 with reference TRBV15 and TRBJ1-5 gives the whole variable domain DAMVIQNPRYQVTQFGKPVTLSCSQTLNHNVMYWYQQKSSQAPKLLFHYYDKDFNNEADTPDNFQSRRPNTSFCFLDIRSPGLGDTAMYLCATSREPNSNQPQHFGDGTRLSIL.

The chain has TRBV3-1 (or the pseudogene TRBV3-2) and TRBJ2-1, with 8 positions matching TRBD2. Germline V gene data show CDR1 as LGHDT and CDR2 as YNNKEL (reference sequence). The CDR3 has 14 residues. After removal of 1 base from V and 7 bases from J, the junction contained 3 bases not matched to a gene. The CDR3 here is CASSQGLAGNEQFF. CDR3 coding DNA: TGTGCCAGCAGCCAAGGCTTAGCGGGAAATGAGCAGTTCTTC.

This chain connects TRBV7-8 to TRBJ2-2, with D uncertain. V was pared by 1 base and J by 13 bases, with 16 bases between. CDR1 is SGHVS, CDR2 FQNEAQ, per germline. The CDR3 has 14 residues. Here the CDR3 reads CASSLGRRFVGLFF. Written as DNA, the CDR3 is TGTGCCAGCAGCTTAGGGCGGAGATTCGTTGGGCTGTTTTTT.

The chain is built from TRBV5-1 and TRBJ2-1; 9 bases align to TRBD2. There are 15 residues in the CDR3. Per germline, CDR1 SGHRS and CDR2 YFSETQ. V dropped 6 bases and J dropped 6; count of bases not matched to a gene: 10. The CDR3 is CASTSLSGRPNEQFF. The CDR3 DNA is TGCGCCAGCACCTCGTTGAGCGGGAGGCCCAATGAGCAGTTCTTC.

CDR3 nucleotide sequence: TGTGCCAGCAGTGAGCAGGGTCTGGTCGCCAATCAGCCCCAGCATTTT. Its protein product is CASSEQGLVANQPQHF. The chain couples TRBV2 to TRBJ1-5; a weak D match, TRBD1 (5 bases). Germline V gives CDR1 SNHLY, CDR2 FYNNEI. Trimming removed 3 bases at V and 3 bases at J, with 15 bases between. The CDR3 is 16 residues long.

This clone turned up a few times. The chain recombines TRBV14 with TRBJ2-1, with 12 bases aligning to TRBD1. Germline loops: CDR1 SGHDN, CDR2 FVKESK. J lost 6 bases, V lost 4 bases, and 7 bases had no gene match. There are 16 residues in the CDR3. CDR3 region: CASSPRGTGGSNEQFF. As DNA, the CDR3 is TGTGCCAGCAGCCCGCGGGGGACAGGGGGCTCCAATGAGCAGTTCTTC.

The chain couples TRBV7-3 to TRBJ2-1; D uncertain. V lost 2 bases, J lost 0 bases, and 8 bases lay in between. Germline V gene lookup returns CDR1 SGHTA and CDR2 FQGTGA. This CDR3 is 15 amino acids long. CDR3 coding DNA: TGTGCCAGCAGCTTAGCGGCGAGCTCCTACAATGAGCAGTTCTTC. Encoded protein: CASSLAASSYNEQFF. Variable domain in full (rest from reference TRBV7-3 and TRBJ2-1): GAGVSQTPSNKVTEKGKYVELRCDPISGHTALYWYRQSLGQGPEFLIYFQGTGAADDSGLPNDRFFAVRPEGSVSTLKIQRTERGDSAVYLCASSLAASSYNEQFFGPGTRLTVL.

The CDR3 protein is CASSDATGCEKLFF. CDR3 in DNA: TGTGCCAGCAGTGACGCGACAGGGTGTGAAAAACTGTTTTTT. The gene calls are TRBV6-4 and TRBJ1-4; TRBD1 agrees at 7 bases. Germline CDR1 and CDR2: MRHNA and SNTAGT. The CDR3 totals 14 residues. The junction had 4 bases not matched to a gene; V was cut back by 2 bases and J by 7 bases.

Here the CDR3 reads CASSKLQGYTF. In nucleotides, the CDR3 is TGTGCCAGCAGCAAATTGCAGGGCTACACCTTC. This rearrangement joins TRBV21-1 to TRBJ1-2; no check of the table's D call, TRBD1, against the DNA was made. TRBV21-1 is tagged as a pseudogene. This CDR3 comprises 11 residues.

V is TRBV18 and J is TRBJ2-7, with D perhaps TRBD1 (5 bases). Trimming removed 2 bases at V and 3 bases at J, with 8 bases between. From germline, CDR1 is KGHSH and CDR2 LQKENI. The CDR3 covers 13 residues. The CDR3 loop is CASSPGAGYEQYF. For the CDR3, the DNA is TGTGCCAGCTCACCAGGGGCAGGCTACGAGCAGTACTTC.

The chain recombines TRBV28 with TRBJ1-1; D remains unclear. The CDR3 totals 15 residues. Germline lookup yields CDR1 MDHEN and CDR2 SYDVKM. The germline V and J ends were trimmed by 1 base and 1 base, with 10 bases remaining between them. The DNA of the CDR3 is TGTGCCAGCAGTTTATCGACGGGTTGGAACACTGAAGCTTTCTTT. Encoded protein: CASSLSTGWNTEAFF.

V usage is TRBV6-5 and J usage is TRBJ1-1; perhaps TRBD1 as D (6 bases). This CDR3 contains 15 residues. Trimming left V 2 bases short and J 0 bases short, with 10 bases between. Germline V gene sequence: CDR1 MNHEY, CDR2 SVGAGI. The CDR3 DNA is TGTGCCAGCAGTTACGTTCGGACAGTGAACACTGAAGCTTTCTTT. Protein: CASSYVRTVNTEAFF.

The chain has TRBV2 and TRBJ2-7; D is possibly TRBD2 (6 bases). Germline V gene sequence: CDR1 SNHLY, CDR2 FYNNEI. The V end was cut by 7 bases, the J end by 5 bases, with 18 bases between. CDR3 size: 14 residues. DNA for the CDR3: TGTGCCAGCACCTTAGCGGCCATTTCTCACGAGCAGTACTTC. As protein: CASTLAAISHEQYF.

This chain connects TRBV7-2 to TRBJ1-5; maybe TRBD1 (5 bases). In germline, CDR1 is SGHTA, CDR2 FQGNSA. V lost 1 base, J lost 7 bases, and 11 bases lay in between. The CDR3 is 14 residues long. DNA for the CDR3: TGTGCCAGCAGCTTAGGACGCAGGGCACAGCCCCAGCATTTT. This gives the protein CASSLGRRAQPQHF.

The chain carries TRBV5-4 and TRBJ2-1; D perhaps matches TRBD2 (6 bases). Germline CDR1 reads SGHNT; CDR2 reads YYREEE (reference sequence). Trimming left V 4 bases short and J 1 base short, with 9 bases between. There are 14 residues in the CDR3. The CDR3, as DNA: TGTGCCAGCAGCCTTAGCGGTTCCTACAATGAGCAGTTCTTC. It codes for CASSLSGSYNEQFF.

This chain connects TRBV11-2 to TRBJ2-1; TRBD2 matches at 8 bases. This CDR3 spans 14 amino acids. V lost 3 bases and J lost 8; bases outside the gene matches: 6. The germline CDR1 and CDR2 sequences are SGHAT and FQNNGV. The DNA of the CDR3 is TGTGCCAGCAGCTTGCCGGGAGGGCCCCATGAGCAGTTCTTC. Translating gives CASSLPGGPHEQFF.